The 5 T cell receptor beta chains reported below all come from one sample, sequenced in a study of cytomegalovirus exposure and HLA in healthy donors. Amplification used 60 Vbeta primers and 13 Jbeta primers. Profiling relied on immunoSEQ multiplex PCR, and the TCRdb table lists in-frame clones only, not all of them. The sample contains over 150,000 clones, around 80% of which appear only once. The sample comprised PBMCs. The source is a woman in her 30s in good health and CMV-seropositive.

The CDR3 DNA sequence: TGTGCCAGCGAGCGGCTTGTGAGCAGAGCAACTAATGAAAAACTGTTTTTT. Its protein product is CASERLVSRATNEKLFF. The J gene is TRBJ1-4, the V gene TRBV5-8; D is ambiguous. Trimming took 7 bases from V and 0 from J, leaving 19 bases between them. This CDR3 is built from 17 residues. Germline V gene lookup returns CDR1 SGHTS and CDR2 YDEGEE.

The CDR3 reads CASSSLENYGYTF. CDR3 DNA sequence: TGTGCCAGCAGTTCCTTAGAAAACTATGGCTACACCTTC. This chain connects TRBV6-6 to TRBJ1-2; no reliable D call. CDR3 length: 13 residues. Trimming removed 4 bases from V and 2 bases from J, with 8 bases in between. Germline V CDR1 and CDR2: MNHNY, SVGAGI (reference sequence).

V and J are TRBV4-3 and TRBJ2-5; 7 bases are a match to TRBD1. This CDR3 region has 18 residues. In germline, CDR1 is LGHNA, CDR2 YSLEER. V was clipped by 0 bases and J by 0 bases; unmatched bases: 10. The CDR3 nucleotides read TGCGCCAGCAGCCAAGATGGGACAGTGGCAGGGAACCAAGAGACCCAGTACTTC. Translated: CASSQDGTVAGNQETQYF.

This clone appeared a single time. CDR3 bases: TGCGCCAGCATGAGGACAGGGGACACTGAAGCTTTCTTT. Protein: CASMRTGDTEAFF. V is TRBV10-1 and J is TRBJ1-1, with 9 bases fitting TRBD1. The CDR3 sequence is 13 residues long. Germline CDR1 and CDR2: WNHNN and SYGVQD (reference sequence). Trimming cost V 7 bases and J 3 bases; bases outside gene matches: 3.

This clone was observed at least ten times. V is TRBV6-1 and J is TRBJ1-3; D is uncertain. Germline V lookup: CDR1 MNHNS, CDR2 SASEGT. The CDR3 covers 15 residues. The germline V and J ends were trimmed by 1 base and 1 base, with 8 bases remaining between them. The CDR3 spells CASSEVGSSGNTIYF. CDR3 sequence (DNA): TGTGCCAGCAGTGAAGTGGGCAGTTCTGGAAACACCATATATTTT.